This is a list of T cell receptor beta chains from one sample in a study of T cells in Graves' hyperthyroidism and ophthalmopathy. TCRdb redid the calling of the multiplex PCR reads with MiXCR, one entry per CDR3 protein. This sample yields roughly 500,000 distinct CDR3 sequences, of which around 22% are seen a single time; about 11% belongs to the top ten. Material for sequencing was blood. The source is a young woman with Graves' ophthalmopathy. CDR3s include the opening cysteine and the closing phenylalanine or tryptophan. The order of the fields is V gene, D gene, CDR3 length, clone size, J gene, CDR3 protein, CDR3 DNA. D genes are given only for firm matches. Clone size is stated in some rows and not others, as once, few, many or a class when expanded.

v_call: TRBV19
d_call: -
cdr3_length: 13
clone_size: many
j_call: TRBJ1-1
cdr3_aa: CASGRGFATEAFF
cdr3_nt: TGTGCCAGTGGCAGGGGTTTCGCCACTGAAGCTTTCTTT

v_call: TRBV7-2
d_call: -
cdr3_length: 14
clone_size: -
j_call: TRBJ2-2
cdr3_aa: CASSRPELTGELFF
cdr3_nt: TGTGCCAGCAGCCGACCGGAGTTAACCGGGGAGCTGTTTTTT

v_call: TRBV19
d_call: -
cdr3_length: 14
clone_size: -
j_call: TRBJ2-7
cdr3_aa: CASSIAGEGYEQYF
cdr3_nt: TGTGCCAGTAGTATCGCAGGGGAAGGCTACGAGCAGTACTTC

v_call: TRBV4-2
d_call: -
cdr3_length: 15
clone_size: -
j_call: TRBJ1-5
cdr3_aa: CASSQERHSNQPQHF
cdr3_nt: TGTGCCAGCAGCCAAGAACGACATAGCAATCAGCCCCAGCATTTT

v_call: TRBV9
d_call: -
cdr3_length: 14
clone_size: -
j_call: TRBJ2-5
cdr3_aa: CASSVDSSQETQYF
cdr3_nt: TGTGCCAGCAGCGTCGACAGTTCACAAGAGACCCAGTACTTC

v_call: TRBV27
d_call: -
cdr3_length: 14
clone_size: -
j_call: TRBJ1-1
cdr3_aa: CASRAGRLRTEAFF
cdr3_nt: TGTGCCAGCAGGGCGGGACGCCTGAGGACTGAAGCTTTCTTT

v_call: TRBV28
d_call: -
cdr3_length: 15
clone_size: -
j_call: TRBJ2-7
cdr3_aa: CASSYKGGGSYEQYF
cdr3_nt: TGTGCCAGCAGTTATAAGGGTGGGGGTTCCTACGAGCAGTACTTC

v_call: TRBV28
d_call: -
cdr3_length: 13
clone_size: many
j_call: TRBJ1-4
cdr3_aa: CASSEFGREKLFF
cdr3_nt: TGTGCCAGCAGCGAGTTTGGCAGGGAAAAACTGTTTTTT

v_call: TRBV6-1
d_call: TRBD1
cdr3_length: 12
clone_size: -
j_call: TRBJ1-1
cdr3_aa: CASTQGGSVAFF
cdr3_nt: TGTGCCAGCACCCAGGGGGGATCTGTAGCTTTCTTT

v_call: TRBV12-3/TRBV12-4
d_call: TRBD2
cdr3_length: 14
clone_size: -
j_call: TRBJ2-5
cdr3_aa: CASSIAGEQETQYF
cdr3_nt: TGTGCCAGCAGTATAGCGGGGGAACAAGAGACCCAGTACTTC

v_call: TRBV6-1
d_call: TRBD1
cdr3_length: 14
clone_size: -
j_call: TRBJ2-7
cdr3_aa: CASSEGQQIYEQYF
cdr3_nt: TGTGCCAGCAGTGAGGGACAGCAGATCTACGAGCAGTACTTC